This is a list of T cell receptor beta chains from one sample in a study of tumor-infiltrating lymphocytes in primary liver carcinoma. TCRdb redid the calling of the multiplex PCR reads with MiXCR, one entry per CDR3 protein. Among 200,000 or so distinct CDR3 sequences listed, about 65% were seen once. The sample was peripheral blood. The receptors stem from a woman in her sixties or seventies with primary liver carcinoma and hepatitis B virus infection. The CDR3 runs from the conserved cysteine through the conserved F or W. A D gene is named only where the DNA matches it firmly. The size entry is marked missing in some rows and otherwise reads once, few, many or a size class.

DNA: TGTGCCAGCAGTTACTCGACCTCCCTCCCTAGCAGGGTCTCCTACGAGCAGTACTTC
CDR3: CASSYSTSLPSRVSYEQYF
D: -
size: -
V: TRBV6-6
J: TRBJ2-7

DNA: TGTGCCAGCAGCTACCCCACCGGGACTAGCGGTTACAATGAGCAGTTCTTC
CDR3: CASSYPTGTSGYNEQFF
D: TRBD2
size: -
V: TRBV11-2
J: TRBJ2-1

DNA: TGTACCAGTAGCTCCTCAACGGTTAATGAGCAGTTCTTC
CDR3: CTSSSSTVNEQFF
D: -
size: -
V: TRBV11-3
J: TRBJ2-1

DNA: TGTGCCAGCAGCTCAATACAAGGGGCGAGAAACATCATATATTTT
CDR3: CASSSIQGARNIIYF
D: -
size: once
V: TRBV11-2
J: TRBJ1-3

DNA: TGTGCCAGCAGCCAAGGGACTAGCGGGTGTGGGAGGTATTTT
CDR3: CASSQGTSGCGRYF
D: TRBD2
size: -
V: TRBV28
J: TRBJ2-3

DNA: TGTGCCAGCAGTTTATGGGGGGCCCGCACAGATACGCAGTATTTT
CDR3: CASSLWGARTDTQYF
D: -
size: -
V: TRBV28
J: TRBJ2-3

DNA: TGTGCCAGCAATCTAGGACAGGAGACGCAGTATTTT
CDR3: CASNLGQETQYF
D: TRBD1
size: -
V: TRBV6-6
J: TRBJ2-3

DNA: TGTGCCAGCAGCCGGCAGCGTTGGGAGGGGGCGGATGAAAAACTGTTTTTT
CDR3: CASSRQRWEGADEKLFF
D: TRBD1
size: few
V: TRBV6-5
J: TRBJ1-4

DNA: TGTGCCAGCAGCACCTCTCGGGACAGCGATGGACTTCCGCAAGAGACCCAGTACTTC
CDR3: CASSTSRDSDGLPQETQYF
D: -
size: few
V: TRBV21-1
J: TRBJ2-5

DNA: TGTGCCAGCAGTTACAGCGGCAGCACAGATACGCAGTATTTT
CDR3: CASSYSGSTDTQYF
D: -
size: -
V: TRBV6-2/TRBV6-3
J: TRBJ2-3